This T cell receptor beta chain appears in the sequencing data of a study of shared clonotypes between healthy human individuals. General study findings and limits: Limitation of the genetic and exposure-history diversity represented came from the few donors.

Genomic DNA of each subset was evenly split across several immunoSEQ plates. The assay was immunoSEQ multiplex PCR, and TCRdb's table has in-frame clones only and misses some. This sample has fewer than 3 million clones, with roughly 92% found just once. To note about this clone: What it recognizes is unknown.

Germline V lookup: CDR1 MDHEN, CDR2 SYDVKM. The CDR3 covers 13 residues. The trim removed 6 bases at V and 5 bases at J, leaving 5 bases unmatched. CD4+ cells were split into CD45RA+ naive and CD45RA-negative memory subsets. The sequence was collected from a man aged 18-30 years in good health. Some clones in this sample may be carry-over from other donors' samples. The sequenced sample was naive CD4+ T cells from PBMCs. Described subset: CD45RA+ positively selected. The chain employs TRBV28 and TRBJ2-3; 7 nucleotides match TRBD2. This chain's CDR3 is CASRTGGRDTQYF. CDR3 bases: TGTGCCAGCAGGACGGGAGGCCGAGATACGCAGTATTTT.